This T cell receptor (beta chain) originates from a study of PD-L1 blockade in urothelial cancer. For the study at large: Patients had undergone 0 to 3 prior chemotherapy regimens. Among blood samples, the median T cell count was approximately 150,000. The researchers analyzed blood 3 weeks (second dose) and 6 weeks after treatment start.

Sequencing used immunoSEQ multiplex PCR; TCRdb keeps in-frame clones, though not all of them. The table has about 43,000 clones, around four fifths seen once; the top ten hold more than 12%. Stated time point: peripheral blood 6 weeks after treatment start. Pretreatment and on-treatment samples were taken, numbering 1 to 8 per patient. V was clipped by 2 bases and J by 0 bases, with 11 bases between them. The CDR3 has 16 residues. Germline lookup yields CDR1 SGHRS and CDR2 YFSETQ. This TCR was sampled from a man in his sixties with urothelial cancer. The sample was PBMCs, taken around atezolizumab (anti-PD-L1) treatment. This chain links TRBV5-1 with TRBJ2-2; D ambiguous. The CDR3 nucleotides are TGCGCCAGCAGCTTCAGAGGCAACCCGAACACCGGGGAGCTGTTTTTT. Its protein product is CASSFRGNPNTGELFF.